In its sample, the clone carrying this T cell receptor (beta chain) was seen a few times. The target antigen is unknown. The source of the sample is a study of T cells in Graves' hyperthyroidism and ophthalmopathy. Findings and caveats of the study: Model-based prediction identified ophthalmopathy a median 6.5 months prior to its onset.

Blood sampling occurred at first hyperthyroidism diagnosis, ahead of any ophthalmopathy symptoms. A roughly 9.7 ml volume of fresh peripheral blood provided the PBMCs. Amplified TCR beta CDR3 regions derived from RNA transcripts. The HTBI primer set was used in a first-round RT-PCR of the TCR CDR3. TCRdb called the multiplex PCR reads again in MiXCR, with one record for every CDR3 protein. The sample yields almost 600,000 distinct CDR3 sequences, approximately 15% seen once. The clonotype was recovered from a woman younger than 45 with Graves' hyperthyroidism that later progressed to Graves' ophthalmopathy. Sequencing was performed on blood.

Here the CDR3 DNA reads TGCAGTGCTCCCGACAGGGGGTCATACACCGGGGAGCTGTTTTTT. It translates to CSAPDRGSYTGELFF. The gene calls are TRBV20-1 and TRBJ2-2; 9 bases are shared with TRBD1. This CDR3 spans 15 amino acids. Trimming removed 5 bases from V and 3 bases from J; junction bases left unmatched: 7. CDR1 and CDR2 (germline): DFQATT, SNEGSKA (reference sequence).